This T cell receptor (beta chain) was recovered during a study of regulatory T cells in long-lasting Graves disease. Study conclusions and caveats: Accuracy could have been hurt by small sample size. The researchers studied only peripheral blood, not thyroid tissue.

A remark on this clonotype: What it recognizes is unknown.

V shed 4 bases and J 9 bases; nucleotides not matched to a gene: 3. The CDR3 runs 14 residues. The V gene's germline CDR1 is SGHDT and CDR2 YYEEEE. Time point defined: persistent/refractory GD, antithyroid drugs over 5 years with positive TRAb. Extracted PBMC RNA gave rise to the TCR library. The authors drew approximately 9 milliliters of peripheral blood into EDTA tubes. TCR beta libraries were built with iRepertoire HTBI primers and Arm-PCR of CDR3 regions. TCRdb reanalysed the multiplex PCR reads using MiXCR and keeps one entry per CDR3 protein. This table holds 390,000 or so distinct CDR3 sequences, roughly 25% found once.

The V and J genes are TRBV5-6 and TRBJ1-6; 11 bases are shared with TRBD1. This TCR was recovered from a woman in her 40s with Graves disease. Sequencing was performed on peripheral blood mononuclear cells (PBMCs), taken when the disease was refractory, from a patient treated with antithyroid drugs. CDR3 coding DNA: TGTGCCAGCAGCAGAGGACAGGGGGCTTCACCCCTCCACTTT. Its translation: CASSRGQGASPLHF.